This T cell receptor (beta chain) appears in the sequencing data of a study of blood T cells in healthy people across ages. A sample-barcoded 5' primer and a J-beta primer mix were used in a second PCR of roughly 7 to 11 cycles. TCRdb reprocessed the 5' RACE reads with MiXCR, giving one entry per CDR3 protein. The repertoire holds about 570,000 distinct CDR3 sequences, with roughly a quarter as singletons. Between the trimmed V and J ends, which lost 1 base and 1 base, there was a span of 10 bases. Germline V gene data show CDR1 as DFQATT and CDR2 as SNEGSKA (reference sequence). CDR3 size: 14 residues.

This sequence was found in a woman in her 70s in good health. The source material was blood. The chain joins TRBV20-1 to TRBJ1-1; D not certain. CDR3 DNA sequence: TGCAGTGCTAGAGGCTTCTTTGGGAACACTGAAGCTTTCTTT. Translating it yields CSARGFFGNTEAFF.